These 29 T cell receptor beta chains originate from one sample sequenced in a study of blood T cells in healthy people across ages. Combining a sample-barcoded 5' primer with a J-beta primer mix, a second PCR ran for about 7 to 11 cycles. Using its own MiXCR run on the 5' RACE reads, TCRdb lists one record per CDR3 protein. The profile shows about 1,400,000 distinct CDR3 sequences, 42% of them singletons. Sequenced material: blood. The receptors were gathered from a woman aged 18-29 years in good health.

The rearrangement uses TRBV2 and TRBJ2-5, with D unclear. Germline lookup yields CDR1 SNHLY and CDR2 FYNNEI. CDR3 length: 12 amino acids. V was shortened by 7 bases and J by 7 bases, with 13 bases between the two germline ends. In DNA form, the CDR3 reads TGTGCCAGCATGGCCAGCGACGGGACCCAGTACTTC. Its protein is CASMASDGTQYF.

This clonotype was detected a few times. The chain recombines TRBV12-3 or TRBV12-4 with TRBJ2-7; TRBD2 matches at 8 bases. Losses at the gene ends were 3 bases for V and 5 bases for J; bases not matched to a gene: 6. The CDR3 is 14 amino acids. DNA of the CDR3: TGTGCCAGCAGTTTCACTCTAGCGGGTGACGAGCAGTACTTC. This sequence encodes CASSFTLAGDEQYF.

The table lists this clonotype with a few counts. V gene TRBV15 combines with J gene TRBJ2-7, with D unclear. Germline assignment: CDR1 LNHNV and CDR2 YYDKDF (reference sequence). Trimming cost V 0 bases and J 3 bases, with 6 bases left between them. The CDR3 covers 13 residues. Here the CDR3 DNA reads TGTGCCACCAGCAGAGATAAAGTCTACGAGCAGTACTTC. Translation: CATSRDKVYEQYF.

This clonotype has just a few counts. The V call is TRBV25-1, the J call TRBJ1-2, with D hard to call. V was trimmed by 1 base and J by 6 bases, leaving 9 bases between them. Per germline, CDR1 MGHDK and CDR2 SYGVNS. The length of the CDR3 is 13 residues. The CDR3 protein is CASSESTGNGYTF. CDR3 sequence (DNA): TGTGCCAGCAGTGAATCTACCGGGAATGGCTACACCTTC.

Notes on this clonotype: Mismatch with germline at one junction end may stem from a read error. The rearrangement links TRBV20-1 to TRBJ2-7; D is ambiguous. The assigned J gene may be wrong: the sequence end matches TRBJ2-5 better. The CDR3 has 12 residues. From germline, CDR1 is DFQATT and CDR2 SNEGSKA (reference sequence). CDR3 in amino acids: CGASQPEETQYF. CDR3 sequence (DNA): TGCGGTGCTAGTCAACCGGAAGAGACCCAGTACTTC.

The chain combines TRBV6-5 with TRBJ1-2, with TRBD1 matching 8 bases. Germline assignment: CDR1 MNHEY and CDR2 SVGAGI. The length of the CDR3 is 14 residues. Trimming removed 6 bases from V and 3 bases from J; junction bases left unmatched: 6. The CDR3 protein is CASSHPTGDYGYTF. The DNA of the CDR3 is TGTGCCAGCAGCCACCCGACAGGGGACTATGGCTACACCTTC.

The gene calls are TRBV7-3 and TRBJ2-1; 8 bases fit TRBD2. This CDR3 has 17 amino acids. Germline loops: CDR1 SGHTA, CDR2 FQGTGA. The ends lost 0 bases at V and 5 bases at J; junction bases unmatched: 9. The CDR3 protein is CASSLTLGIAGNNEQFF. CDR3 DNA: TGTGCCAGCAGCTTAACACTGGGAATAGCGGGAAACAATGAGCAGTTCTTC.

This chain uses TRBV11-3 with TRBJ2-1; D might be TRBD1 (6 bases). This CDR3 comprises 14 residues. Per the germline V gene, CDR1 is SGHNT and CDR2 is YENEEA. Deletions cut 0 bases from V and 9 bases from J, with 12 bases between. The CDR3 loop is CASSLEQGSSEQFF. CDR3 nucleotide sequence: TGTGCCAGCAGCTTAGAACAGGGATCGTCTGAGCAGTTCTTC.

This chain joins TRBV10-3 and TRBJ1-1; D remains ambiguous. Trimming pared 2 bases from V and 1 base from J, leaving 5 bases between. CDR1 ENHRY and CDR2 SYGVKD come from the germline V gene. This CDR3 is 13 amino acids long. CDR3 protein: CAISEAANTEAFF. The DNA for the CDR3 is TGTGCCATCAGTGAGGCTGCGAACACTGAAGCTTTCTTT.

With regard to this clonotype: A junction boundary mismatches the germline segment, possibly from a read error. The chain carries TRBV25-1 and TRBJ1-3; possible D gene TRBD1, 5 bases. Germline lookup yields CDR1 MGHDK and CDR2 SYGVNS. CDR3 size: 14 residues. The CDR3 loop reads CASSESWQGSTIYF. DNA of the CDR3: TGTGCCAGCAGTGAATCATGGCAGGGAAGCACCATATATTTT.

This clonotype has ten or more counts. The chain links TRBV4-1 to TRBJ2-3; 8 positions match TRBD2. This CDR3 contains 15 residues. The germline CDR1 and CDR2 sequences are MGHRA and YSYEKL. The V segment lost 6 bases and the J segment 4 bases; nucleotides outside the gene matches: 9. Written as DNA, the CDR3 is TGCGCCAGCAGTGGCAGCGGGGGTGGTCCAGATACGCAGTATTTT. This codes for CASSGSGGGPDTQYF.

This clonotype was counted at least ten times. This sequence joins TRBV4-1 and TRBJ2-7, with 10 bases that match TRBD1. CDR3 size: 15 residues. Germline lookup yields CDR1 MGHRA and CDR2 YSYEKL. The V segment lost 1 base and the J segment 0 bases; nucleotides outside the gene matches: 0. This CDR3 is CASSQGTGGSYEQYF. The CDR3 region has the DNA TGCGCCAGCAGCCAAGGGACAGGGGGCTCCTACGAGCAGTACTTC.

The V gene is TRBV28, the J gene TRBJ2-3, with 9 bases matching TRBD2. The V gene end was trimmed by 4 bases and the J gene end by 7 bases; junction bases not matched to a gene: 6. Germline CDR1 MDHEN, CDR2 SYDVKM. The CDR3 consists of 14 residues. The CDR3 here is CASSSLAGIYTQYF. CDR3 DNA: TGTGCCAGCAGTTCCCTAGCGGGAATCTATACGCAGTATTTT.

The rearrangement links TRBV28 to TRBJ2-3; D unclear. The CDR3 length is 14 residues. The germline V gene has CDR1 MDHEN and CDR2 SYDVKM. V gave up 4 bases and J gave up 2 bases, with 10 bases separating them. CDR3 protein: CASSSPSDTDTQYF. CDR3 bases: TGTGCCAGCAGTTCCCCATCGGACACAGATACGCAGTATTTT.

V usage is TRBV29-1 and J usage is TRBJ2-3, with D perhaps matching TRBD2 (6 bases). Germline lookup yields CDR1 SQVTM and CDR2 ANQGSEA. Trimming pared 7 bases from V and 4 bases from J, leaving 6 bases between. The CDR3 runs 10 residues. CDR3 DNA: TGCAGCGGCGGGGCAGATACGCAGTATTTT. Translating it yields CSGGADTQYF.

The DNA for the CDR3 is TGTGCCAGCAGTGCCCAACTAGCGAATACGCAGTATTTT. This codes for CASSAQLANTQYF. This chain connects TRBV12-3 or TRBV12-4 to TRBJ2-3; 7 nucleotides match TRBD2. This CDR3 spans 13 amino acids. J gave up 7 bases and V 5 bases, and 6 bases lay outside the gene matches.

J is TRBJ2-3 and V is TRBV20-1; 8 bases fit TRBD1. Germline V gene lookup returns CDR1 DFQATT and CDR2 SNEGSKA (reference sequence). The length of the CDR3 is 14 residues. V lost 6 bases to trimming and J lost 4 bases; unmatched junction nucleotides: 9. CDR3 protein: CSAAGQGHADTQYF. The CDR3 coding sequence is TGCAGTGCCGCCGGACAGGGTCACGCAGATACGCAGTATTTT.

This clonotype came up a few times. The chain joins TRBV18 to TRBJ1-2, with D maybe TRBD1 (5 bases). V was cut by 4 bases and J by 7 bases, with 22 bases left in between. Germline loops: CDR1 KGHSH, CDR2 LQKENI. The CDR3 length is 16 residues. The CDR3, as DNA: TGTGCCAGCTCACTACCGGGACGGAACTTCGGAGGTGGCTACACCTTC. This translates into CASSLPGRNFGGGYTF.

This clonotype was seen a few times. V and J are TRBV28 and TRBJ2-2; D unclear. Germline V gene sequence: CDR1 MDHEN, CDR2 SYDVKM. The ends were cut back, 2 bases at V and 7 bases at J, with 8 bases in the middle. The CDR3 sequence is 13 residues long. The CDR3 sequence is CASSLPGHGELFF. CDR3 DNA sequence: TGTGCCAGCAGTTTACCGGGCCACGGGGAGCTGTTTTTT. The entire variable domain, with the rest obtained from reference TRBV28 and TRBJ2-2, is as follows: DVKVTQSSRYLVKRTGEKVFLECVQDMDHENMFWYRQDPGLGLRLIYFSYDVKMKEKGDIPEGYSVSREKKERFSLILESASTNQTSMYLCASSLPGHGELFFGEGSRLTVL.

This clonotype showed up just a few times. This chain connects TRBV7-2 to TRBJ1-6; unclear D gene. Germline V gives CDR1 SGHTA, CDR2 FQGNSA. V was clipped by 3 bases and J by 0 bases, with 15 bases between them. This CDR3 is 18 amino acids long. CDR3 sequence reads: CASSFGPISSSYNSPLHF. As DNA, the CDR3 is TGTGCCAGCAGCTTTGGACCGATAAGTAGCTCCTATAATTCACCCCTCCACTTT.

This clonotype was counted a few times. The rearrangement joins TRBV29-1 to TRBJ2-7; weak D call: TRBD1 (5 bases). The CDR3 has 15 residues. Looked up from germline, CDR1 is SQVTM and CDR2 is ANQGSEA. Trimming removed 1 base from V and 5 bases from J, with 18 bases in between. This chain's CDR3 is CSVEAIQGSSHEQYF. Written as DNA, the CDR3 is TGCAGCGTTGAAGCGATCCAGGGTTCATCCCACGAGCAGTACTTC.

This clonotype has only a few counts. The CDR3 region has the DNA TGTGCCAGCAGTCCACAGGTCGCCTATGGCTACACCTTC. This translates into CASSPQVAYGYTF. The chain couples TRBV6-1 to TRBJ1-2, with D maybe TRBD1 (5 bases). The CDR3 is made up of 13 amino acids. V was clipped by 5 bases and J by 4 bases, with 11 bases between them. CDR1 MNHNS and CDR2 SASEGT come from the germline V gene.

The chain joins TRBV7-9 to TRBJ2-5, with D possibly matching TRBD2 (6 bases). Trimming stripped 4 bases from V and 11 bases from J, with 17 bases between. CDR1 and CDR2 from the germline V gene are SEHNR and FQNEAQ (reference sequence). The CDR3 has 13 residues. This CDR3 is CASSSRGWVEQYF. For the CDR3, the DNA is TGTGCCAGCAGCTCCCGGGGGTGGGTTGAGCAGTACTTC. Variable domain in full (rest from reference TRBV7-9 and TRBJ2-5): DTGVSQNPRHKITKRGQNVTFRCDPISEHNRLYWYRQTLGQGPEFLTYFQNEAQLEKSRLLSDRFSAERPKGSFSTLEIQRTEQGDSAMYLCASSSRGWVEQYFGPGTRLLVL.

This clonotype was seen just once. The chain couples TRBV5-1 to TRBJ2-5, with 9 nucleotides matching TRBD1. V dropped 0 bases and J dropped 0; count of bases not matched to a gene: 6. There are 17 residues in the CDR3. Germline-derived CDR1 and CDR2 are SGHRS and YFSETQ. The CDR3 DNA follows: TGCGCCAGCAGCTTGGCTCGGACAGGGGATAACCAAGAGACCCAGTACTTC. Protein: CASSLARTGDNQETQYF.

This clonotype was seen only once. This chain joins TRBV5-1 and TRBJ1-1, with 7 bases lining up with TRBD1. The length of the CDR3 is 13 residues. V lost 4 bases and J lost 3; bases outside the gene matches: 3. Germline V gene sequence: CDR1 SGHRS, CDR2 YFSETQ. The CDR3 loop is CASSKGADTEAFF. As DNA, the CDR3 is TGCGCCAGCAGCAAGGGGGCGGACACTGAAGCTTTCTTT. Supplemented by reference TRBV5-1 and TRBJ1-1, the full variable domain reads KAGVTQTPRYLIKTRGQQVTLSCSPISGHRSVSWYQQTPGQGLQFLFEYFSETQRNKGNFPGRFSGRQFSNSRSEMNVSTLELGDSALYLCASSKGADTEAFFGQGTRLTVV.

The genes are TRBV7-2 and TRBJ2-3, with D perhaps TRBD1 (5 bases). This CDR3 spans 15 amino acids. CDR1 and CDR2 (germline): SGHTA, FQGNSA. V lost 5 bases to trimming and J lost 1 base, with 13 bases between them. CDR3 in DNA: TGTGCCAGCAGCGAACGAGGACATGGCACAGATACGCAGTATTTT. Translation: CASSERGHGTDTQYF.

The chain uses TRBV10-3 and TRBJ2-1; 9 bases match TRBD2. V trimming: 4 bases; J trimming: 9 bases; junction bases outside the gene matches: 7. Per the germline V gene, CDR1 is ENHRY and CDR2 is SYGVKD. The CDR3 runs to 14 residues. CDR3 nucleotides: TGTGCCATCAGTGGGGGCGGGGGGGCTACTGAGCAGTTCTTC. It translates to CAISGGGGATEQFF.

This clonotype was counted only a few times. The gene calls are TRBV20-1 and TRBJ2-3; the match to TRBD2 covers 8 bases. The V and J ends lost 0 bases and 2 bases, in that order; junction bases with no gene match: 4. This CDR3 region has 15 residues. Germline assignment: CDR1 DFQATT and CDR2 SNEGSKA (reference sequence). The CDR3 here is CSARDPGGATDTQYF. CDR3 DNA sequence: TGCAGTGCTAGAGACCCCGGGGGGGCCACAGATACGCAGTATTTT.

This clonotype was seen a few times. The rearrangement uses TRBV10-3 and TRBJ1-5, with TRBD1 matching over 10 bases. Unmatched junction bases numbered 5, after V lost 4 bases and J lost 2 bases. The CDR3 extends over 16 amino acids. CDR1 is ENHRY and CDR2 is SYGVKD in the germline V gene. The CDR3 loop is CAISGDRGEGNQPQHF. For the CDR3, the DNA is TGTGCCATCAGTGGGGACAGGGGAGAGGGCAATCAGCCCCAGCATTTT.